These 2 T cell receptor beta chains were sequenced from one sample in a study of blood T cells in healthy people across ages (dated by TCRdb to 2014 to 2015). The method was 5' RACE. TCRdb shows the sequencer as Illumina HiSeq 2500. A second PCR of about 6 to 11 cycles was performed with a sample-barcoded 5' primer and a J-beta primer mix. In TCRdb, the public reads were trimmed at Q25 with fastp and aligned with MiXCR, with productive beta chains retained. Merged by CDR3 protein, the rows form single entries marked with the most common genes and DNA. In all, the sample holds 750,000 or so distinct CDR3 sequences, and 25% of those were seen once. The top ten constitute under 9.5% of the sample. The sample also formed part of further work on T cells of mothers and their children.

The sample consisted of blood. Receptors were obtained from a boy aged 5-17 years in good health.

The chain couples TRBV7-2 to TRBJ2-1; TRBD2 agrees at 10 bases. This CDR3 is built from 18 residues. V shed 5 bases and J 0 bases; nucleotides not matched to a gene: 10. The germline V gene has CDR1 SGHTA and CDR2 FQGNSA. CDR3 region: CASSHKPSGRGSYNEQFF. The CDR3 DNA is TGTGCCAGCAGCCATAAACCTAGCGGGAGAGGCTCCTACAATGAGCAGTTCTTC. Complete variable domain (other parts from reference TRBV7-2 and TRBJ2-1): GAGVSQSPSNKVTEKGKDVELRCDPISGHTALYWYRQSLGQGLEFLIYFQGNSAPDKSGLPSDRFSAERTGGSVSTLTIQRTQQEDSAVYLCASSHKPSGRGSYNEQFFGPGTRLTVL.

This chain connects TRBV11-1 to TRBJ2-1, with D unclear. The germline V gene encodes CDR1 SGHAT and CDR2 FQDESV (reference sequence). The CDR3 extends over 12 amino acids. V shed 6 bases and J shed 6 bases, with 9 bases lying between them. As DNA, the CDR3 is TGTGCCAGCAGGCCTCACACCAATGAGCAGTTCTTC. Translation: CASRPHTNEQFF.